The 18 T cell receptor beta chains reported below all come from one sample, sequenced in a study of CD4 T cell repertoires in COVID-19. TCRdb's table, derived via immunoSEQ multiplex PCR, lists solely in-frame clones and lacks some. The sample lists 65,000 to 95,000 clones, 83% occurring once. The input for sequencing was CD4+ T cells from peripheral blood, taken after recovery from COVID-19. Every receptor here comes from a human donor who had COVID-19.

This clone was picked up one time. V gene TRBV6-5 combines with J gene TRBJ1-6; D remains ambiguous. Trimming cost V 2 bases and J 2 bases, with 7 bases left between them. The CDR3 runs to 15 residues. The V gene's germline CDR1 is MNHEY and CDR2 SVGAGI. As DNA, the CDR3 is TGTGCCAGCAGTTACGAGGGCCCCTATAATTCACCCCTCCACTTT. Amino acid sequence: CASSYEGPYNSPLHF.

This chain connects TRBV19 to TRBJ2-3, with 8 bases fitting TRBD2. V lost 7 bases and J lost 1; bases outside the gene matches: 10. This CDR3 has 16 residues. From germline, CDR1 is LNHDA and CDR2 SQIVND (reference sequence). The CDR3 DNA follows: TGTGCCAGTAAACCGGGACTAGAGAAGGGCACAGATACGCAGTATTTT. As protein: CASKPGLEKGTDTQYF.

This chain uses TRBV18 with TRBJ1-2; no definite D call. Deletions cut 6 bases from V and 8 bases from J, with 16 bases between. The CDR3 is 13 residues long. In germline, CDR1 is KGHSH, CDR2 LQKENI. The CDR3 here is CASSPQEAQGYTF. The CDR3 coding sequence is TGTGCCAGCTCGCCTCAGGAGGCTCAAGGCTACACCTTC.

The V call is TRBV6-5, the J call TRBJ1-2; 12 bases agree with TRBD1. This CDR3 is 15 amino acids long. With V trimmed by 7 bases and J by 3 bases, 6 bases remained unmatched. Per germline, CDR1 MNHEY and CDR2 SVGAGI. The CDR3 protein is CASTRDRGPDYGYTF. CDR3 DNA sequence: TGTGCCAGCACCCGGGACAGGGGGCCGGACTATGGCTACACCTTC.

This chain links TRBV11-2 with TRBJ2-3; D assignment may be TRBD1 or TRBD2 (5 bases each). The CDR3 covers 17 residues. Trimming removed 5 bases from V and 0 bases from J, with 18 bases in between. Germline values: CDR1 SGHAT, CDR2 FQNNGV. DNA for the CDR3: TGTGCCAGCAGCCGGTTGGGACCCGGGGCTAGCACAGATACGCAGTATTTT. Its translation: CASSRLGPGASTDTQYF.

CDR3 loop: CSAGSSTDTQYF. The CDR3 bases are TGCAGCGCCGGGTCTAGCACAGATACGCAGTATTTT. The rearrangement links TRBV29-1 to TRBJ2-3, with D hard to call. CDR3 length equals 12 residues. From germline, CDR1 is SQVTM and CDR2 ANQGSEA. The V end lost 7 bases, the J end lost 0 bases, and 8 bases lay between the germline ends.

The V and J genes are TRBV12-5 and TRBJ2-5; D gene unclear. The CDR3 has 12 amino acids. Trimming pared 6 bases from V and 4 bases from J, leaving 9 bases between. Germline V gene lookup returns CDR1 LGHNT and CDR2 FRNRAP. CDR3 coding DNA: TGTGCTAGTGGCACCTTGGGAGAGACCCAGTACTTC. Its translation is CASGTLGETQYF.

The rearrangement links TRBV9 to TRBJ2-3, with D possibly being TRBD1 or TRBD2 (5 bases each). Trimming took off 0 bases at V and 9 bases at J, with 17 bases between the two ends. The V gene's germline CDR1 is SGDLS and CDR2 YYNGEE. The CDR3 is 15 residues long. CDR3 nucleotides: TGTGCCAGCAGCGTAGAGAGCGGACACGCCGGGACGCAGTATTTT. Its translation: CASSVESGHAGTQYF. The variable domain in full, completed from reference TRBV9 and TRBJ2-3, reads DSGVTQTPKHLITATGQRVTLRCSPRSGDLSVYWYQQSLDQGLQFLIQYYNGEERAKGNILERFSAQQFPDLHSELNLSSLELGDSALYFCASSVESGHAGTQYFGPGTRLTVL.

V and J are TRBV5-1 and TRBJ2-1; no definite D call. Trimming pared 0 bases from V and 5 bases from J, leaving 6 bases between. The length of the CDR3 is 13 residues. Germline CDR1 and CDR2: SGHRS and YFSETQ. This chain's CDR3 is CASSLVGNNEQFF. DNA of the CDR3: TGCGCCAGCAGCTTGGTGGGGAACAATGAGCAGTTCTTC.

The chain carries TRBV11-1 and TRBJ2-3; 7 bases are shared with TRBD2. The germline V gene encodes CDR1 SGHAT and CDR2 FQDESV (reference sequence). This CDR3 contains 15 residues. The junction had 7 bases not matched to a gene; V was cut back by 5 bases and J by 2 bases. As DNA, the CDR3 is TGTGCCAGCAGCCGGCTAGCGGAACTCACAGATACGCAGTATTTT. Translation: CASSRLAELTDTQYF.

V is TRBV5-1 and J is TRBJ2-2, with D perhaps matching TRBD1 (6 bases). Per the germline V gene, CDR1 is SGHRS and CDR2 is YFSETQ. The CDR3 loop spans 16 amino acids. The germline V and J ends were trimmed by 2 bases and 4 bases, with 15 bases remaining between them. The CDR3 region has the DNA TGCGCCAGCAGCTTCACCAGGACAGATAGCACCGGGGAGCTGTTTTTT. It translates to CASSFTRTDSTGELFF.

The chain uses TRBV18 and TRBJ2-1; TRBD1 or TRBD2 may be the D gene (6 bases each). CDR1 is KGHSH and CDR2 is LQKENI in the germline V gene. The V and J ends lost 3 bases and 12 bases respectively, with 18 bases between them. The CDR3 runs to 14 residues. CDR3 sequence reads: CASSPSVGAGGQFF. In DNA form, the CDR3 reads TGTGCCAGCTCACCCTCCGTGGGGGCCGGGGGGCAGTTCTTC.

This chain uses TRBV9 with TRBJ1-4, with D tentatively TRBD1 (6 bases). The CDR3 extends over 13 amino acids. V was pared by 7 bases and J by 3 bases, with 10 bases between. From germline, CDR1 is SGDLS and CDR2 YYNGEE. The CDR3 DNA sequence: TGTGCCAGCGGTGAGGGGGCTAATGAAAAACTGTTTTTT. Protein sequence: CASGEGANEKLFF.

The V gene is TRBV5-1, the J gene TRBJ2-5; 9 bases agree with TRBD2. The CDR3 spans 15 residues. Germline CDR1 is SGHRS and CDR2 is YFSETQ. J gave up 2 bases and V 4 bases, and 6 bases lay outside the gene matches. CDR3 nucleotide sequence: TGCGCCAGCAGCCCAACTCTAGCGGGGCAAGAGACCCAGTACTTC. Translated, it gives CASSPTLAGQETQYF.

The chain uses TRBV7-8 and TRBJ2-7; D ambiguous. Trimming shortened V by 3 bases and J by 1 base, and 4 bases separated the two germline ends. Germline V gene data show CDR1 as SGHVS and CDR2 as FQNEAQ. The CDR3 is made up of 12 amino acids. The CDR3 region is CASSFSSYEQYF. The DNA of the CDR3 is TGTGCCAGCAGCTTTAGTTCCTACGAGCAGTACTTC.

V usage is TRBV10-1 and J usage is TRBJ1-6; D call uncertain. The germline V gene has CDR1 WNHNN and CDR2 SYGVQD (reference sequence). The CDR3 has 14 residues. With 0 bases removed from V and 10 bases from J, the gap between germline ends came to 10 bases. CDR3 bases: TGCGCCAGCAGTGAGTCGGGAGGGTCCTCACCCCTCCACTTT. This encodes CASSESGGSSPLHF.

The gene calls are TRBV6-5 and TRBJ2-7, with 7 bases aligning to TRBD2. From germline, CDR1 is MNHEY and CDR2 SVGAGI. V was clipped by 6 bases and J by 6 bases; unmatched bases: 11. The CDR3 extends over 14 amino acids. CDR3 amino acids: CASRSTSNSGEQYF. The CDR3 DNA reads as TGTGCCAGCAGATCGACTAGCAACTCTGGCGAGCAGTACTTC.

The chain joins TRBV2 to TRBJ2-3; 8 nucleotides line up with TRBD1. The CDR3 spans 11 residues. The V gene's germline CDR1 is SNHLY and CDR2 FYNNEI. The V segment lost 5 bases and the J segment 11 bases; nucleotides outside the gene matches: 3. CDR3 sequence reads: CASSPDRVQYF. CDR3 DNA sequence: TGTGCCAGCAGTCCGGACAGGGTGCAGTATTTT.